Listed below are T cell receptor beta chains from one sample, sequenced in a study of cytomegalovirus exposure and HLA in healthy donors. The protocol was immunoSEQ multiplex PCR, while the TCRdb copy is restricted to in-frame clones and leaves out a portion. The repertoire holds some 170,000 clones, with roughly 85% as singletons. Sequencing was done on a sample of PBMCs. Every receptor here comes from a woman aged 50 to 65 in good health and CMV-seronegative. CDR3s include the opening cysteine and the closing phenylalanine or tryptophan. The D gene is left open where the match is weak. A clone size is listed for some rows: how often the clone was seen (once, few, many), or a class if it is expanded.

v_call,d_call,j_call,clone_size,cdr3_aa,cdr3_nt
TRBV5-1,TRBD2,TRBJ2-7,-,CASSLATSHGEQYF,TGCGCCAGCAGCTTGGCGACTAGCCATGGCGAGCAGTACTTC
TRBV7-3,TRBD2,TRBJ2-4,-,CASSLASGGQNIQYF,TGTGCCAGCAGCTTAGCTTCGGGAGGGCAAAACATTCAGTACTTC
TRBV19,TRBD2,TRBJ2-2,few,CATSFMWGGKDTGELFF,TGTGCCACCTCCTTTATGTGGGGGGGGAAAGACACCGGGGAGCTGTTTTTT
TRBV28,-,TRBJ1-1,-,CASRLQNTEAFF,TGTGCCAGCAGACTTCAGAACACTGAAGCTTTCTTT
TRBV9,-,TRBJ2-7,-,CASSFGISYEQYF,TGTGCCAGCAGCTTCGGGATTTCCTACGAGCAGTACTTC
TRBV28,-,TRBJ2-7,-,CASSLLSDEQYF,TGTGCCAGCAGTTTGTTGAGTGACGAGCAGTACTTC
TRBV7-9,TRBD1,TRBJ1-1,-,CASSLGGGQGLNTEAFF,TGTGCCAGCAGCTTAGGAGGAGGACAGGGCTTGAACACTGAAGCTTTCTTT
TRBV29-1,TRBD2,TRBJ2-5,-,CSGGGAGETQYF,TGCAGCGGCGGGGGGGCAGGTGAGACCCAGTACTTC
TRBV27,TRBD2,TRBJ2-3,-,CAGRSGRAEDTQYF,TGTGCCGGGCGGAGCGGGAGGGCCGAAGATACGCAGTATTTT
TRBV28,-,TRBJ1-2,-,CASREGTRSPRGYTF,TGTGCCAGCAGGGAGGGGACCCGAAGTCCGCGCGGCTACACCTTC
TRBV4-3,TRBD1,TRBJ2-7,-,CASSQEGTGSPYEQYF,TGCGCCAGCAGCCAAGAGGGGACAGGGTCACCCTACGAGCAGTACTTC
TRBV20-1,-,TRBJ1-2,few,CSASELGYTF,TGCAGTGCGAGTGAGTTGGGCTACACCTTC
TRBV6-6,TRBD1,TRBJ1-5,-,CASSSGTGILQPQHF,TGTGCCAGCAGTTCCGGGACAGGTATTCTTCAGCCCCAGCATTTT
TRBV5-1,TRBD2,TRBJ2-5,-,CASSLDPGGPWEQYF,TGCGCCAGCAGCTTGGATCCGGGAGGGCCTTGGGAGCAGTACTTC
TRBV27,-,TRBJ1-5,once,CASSLIPFESNQPQHF,TGTGCCAGCAGCCTGATTCCATTTGAGAGCAATCAGCCCCAGCATTTT
TRBV7-3,TRBD1,TRBJ2-7,-,CASSLSLGQDGEEQYF,TGTGCCAGCAGCTTAAGTCTTGGACAGGACGGGGAAGAGCAGTACTTC
TRBV5-8,TRBD1,TRBJ2-2,-,CASSRPSTTGHMGAGELFF,TGTGCCAGCAGCCGTCCATCTACGACAGGGCATATGGGTGCCGGGGAGCTGTTTTTT
TRBV4-1,-,TRBJ1-1,-,CASSQSLTGLRNTEAFF,TGCGCCAGCAGCCAGAGCCTCACGGGACTCAGGAACACTGAAGCTTTCTTT
TRBV4-3,TRBD1,TRBJ1-1,-,CASSQVPRGIEGGSTEAFF,TGCGCCAGCAGCCAAGTCCCCCGCGGGATAGAAGGGGGCTCCACTGAAGCTTTCTTT
TRBV6-5,TRBD2,TRBJ2-1,-,CASSYLSSGVRFF,TGTGCCAGCAGTTACTTGTCTAGCGGGGTGCGGTTCTTC
TRBV7-2,TRBD1,TRBJ2-7,once,CASSFRTGLGSYEQYF,TGTGCCAGCAGCTTCCGGACAGGGTTGGGCTCCTACGAGCAGTACTTC
TRBV4-1,TRBD1,TRBJ1-2,-,CASSQRSETGVGYTF,TGCGCCAGCAGCCAACGTTCTGAAACAGGGGTGGGCTACACCTTC
TRBV6-5,-,TRBJ2-7,-,CASSYGGGTYEQYF,TGTGCCAGCAGTTACGGTGGGGGGACCTACGAGCAGTACTTC
TRBV18,TRBD2,TRBJ2-1,-,CASSPQEAREGNEQFF,TGTGCCAGCTCACCACAGGAAGCCAGGGAGGGCAATGAGCAGTTCTTC
TRBV27,TRBD1,TRBJ1-1,-,CASSWGQGAFKAFF,TGTGCCAGCAGTTGGGGACAGGGGGCTTTCAAAGCTTTCTTT
TRBV25-1,TRBD2,TRBJ2-1,-,CASSGLADYNEQFF,TGTGCCAGCAGTGGACTAGCGGACTACAATGAGCAGTTCTTC
TRBV11-2,TRBD1,TRBJ1-1,-,CASSSYGDRDPEAFF,TGTGCCAGCAGCTCCTATGGGGACAGGGATCCTGAAGCTTTCTTT
TRBV10-3,-,TRBJ1-2,-,CAINMAGENYGYTF,TGTGCCATCAATATGGCAGGGGAGAACTATGGCTACACCTTC
TRBV9,TRBD2,TRBJ2-5,-,CASSVDPSGRAGETQYF,TGTGCCAGCAGCGTAGATCCCAGCGGGAGGGCGGGAGAGACCCAGTACTTC
TRBV5-1,TRBD1,TRBJ2-5,few,CASSLAGQGEGETQYF,TGCGCCAGCAGCTTAGCGGGACAGGGTGAGGGAGAGACCCAGTACTTC
TRBV13,-,TRBJ2-7,-,CASSTAGGFSSYEQYF,TGTGCCAGCAGCACCGCAGGAGGCTTCAGCTCCTACGAGCAGTACTTC
TRBV19,-,TRBJ1-5,-,CASTTGQLGSNQPQHF,TGTGCCAGTACTACAGGACAGTTGGGTAGCAATCAGCCCCAGCATTTT
TRBV2,TRBD1,TRBJ2-2,-,CASRRGTGNTGELFF,TGTGCCAGCAGGCGTGGGACAGGGAACACCGGGGAGCTGTTTTTT
TRBV30,TRBD1,TRBJ1-3,-,CAWRPGTGRSGNTIYF,TGTGCCTGGAGGCCTGGGACAGGGCGCTCTGGAAACACCATATATTTT
TRBV11-3,-,TRBJ2-2,once,CASSRSPTGELFF,TGTGCCAGCAGCCGGTCTCCTACCGGGGAGCTGTTTTTT
TRBV5-4,TRBD2,TRBJ2-1,-,CASSGSGTSGNNEQFF,TGTGCCAGCAGCGGGAGCGGGACTAGCGGTAACAATGAGCAGTTCTTC
TRBV11-1,TRBD1,TRBJ2-3,-,CASRDRDRGDTQYF,TGTGCCAGCAGGGACCGGGACAGGGGCGATACGCAGTATTTT
TRBV10-3,TRBD1,TRBJ1-3,-,CAISESGTVLLLSGNTIYF,TGTGCCATCAGTGAGTCGGGGACAGTACTCCTACTCTCTGGAAACACCATATATTTT
TRBV5-3,-,TRBJ2-2,-,CARSRSTADSTGTGELFF,TGTGCCAGAAGCAGGTCCACTGCGGACTCTACGGGCACCGGGGAGCTGTTTTTT